Below, 15 T cell receptor beta chains from the same sample are listed, as sequenced in a study of blood T cell repertoires in COVID-19. TCRdb keeps only in-frame clones here, not all; method: immunoSEQ multiplex PCR. The table records 68,000 or so clones, roughly 86% of them present only once. The sequenced material came from peripheral blood. The receptor source for this set is a man between 45 and 60 years old with acute or convalescent COVID-19.

The rearrangement links TRBV24-1 to TRBJ2-2, with TRBD2 matching 8 bases. This CDR3 spans 17 amino acids. Germline V gene data show CDR1 as KGHDR and CDR2 as SFDVKD. V lost 0 bases and J lost 2; bases outside the gene matches: 4. As DNA, the CDR3 is TGTGCCACCAGTGATTTGCAACTAGCGGACAACACCGGGGAGCTGTTTTTT. Translated, it gives CATSDLQLADNTGELFF.

CDR3 in DNA: TGTGCCAGCAGTTTAGGGCGGTCTTATGGCTACACCTTC. Translated: CASSLGRSYGYTF. This rearrangement joins TRBV12-3 or TRBV12-4 to TRBJ1-2, with D unresolved. V lost 1 base and J 5 bases, leaving 8 bases between the germline ends. The CDR3 loop spans 13 amino acids.

The rearrangement joins TRBV7-2 to TRBJ2-2; D not resolved. The CDR3 runs to 14 residues. CDR1 and CDR2 from the germline V gene are SGHTA and FQGNSA. V shed 2 bases and J shed 3 bases, with 7 bases lying between them. CDR3 loop: CASSLSADTGELFF. Written as DNA, the CDR3 is TGTGCCAGCAGCTTAAGCGCAGACACCGGGGAGCTGTTTTTT.

The V gene is TRBV7-8, the J gene TRBJ1-2, with a tentative D call TRBD1 (6 bases). V was clipped by 5 bases and J by 4 bases, with 11 bases between them. The CDR3 runs 13 residues. CDR1 and CDR2 from the germline V gene are SGHVS and FQNEAQ. The CDR3 region has the DNA TGTGCCAGCAGCAAATCGGACAGCTATGGCTACACCTTC. Its protein product is CASSKSDSYGYTF.

This clone was found a few times. This chain joins TRBV5-1 and TRBJ2-7; D possibly corresponds to TRBD2 (5 bases). Germline lookup yields CDR1 SGHRS and CDR2 YFSETQ. Trimming cost V 2 bases and J 0 bases, with 12 bases left between them. The CDR3 has 15 amino acids. CDR3 DNA sequence: TGCGCCAGCAGCTTTATCCTGGGAGCCTCCTACGAGCAGTACTTC. Translating it yields CASSFILGASYEQYF. The full variable domain, its missing parts supplied by reference TRBV5-1 and TRBJ2-7, is KAGVTQTPRYLIKTRGQQVTLSCSPISGHRSVSWYQQTPGQGLQFLFEYFSETQRNKGNFPGRFSGRQFSNSRSEMNVSTLELGDSALYLCASSFILGASYEQYFGPGTRLTVT.

The table lists this clone with a few counts. V is TRBV21-1 and J is TRBJ2-3; TRBD2, the D gene given by the table, was not confirmed from the DNA. TRBV21-1 is a pseudogene. This CDR3 has 19 amino acids. The CDR3 protein is CASSNAGPPLWVRTDTQYF. Written as DNA, the CDR3 is TGTGCCAGCAGCAACGCGGGACCCCCTTTGTGGGTTCGCACAGATACGCAGTATTTT.

This clone was counted only a few times. The chain combines TRBV2 with TRBJ1-1; D not resolved. Trimming left V 7 bases short and J 6 bases short, with 9 bases between. Per the germline V gene, CDR1 is SNHLY and CDR2 is FYNNEI. The CDR3 contains 11 residues. DNA for the CDR3: TGTGCCAGCATGGAGCTCCCTGAAGCTTTCTTT. The encoded protein is CASMELPEAFF.

V usage is TRBV7-8 and J usage is TRBJ1-3; D is undetermined. Germline-derived CDR1 and CDR2 are SGHVS and FQNEAQ. V was cut by 1 base and J by 4 bases, with 11 bases left in between. The CDR3 runs 15 residues. The CDR3 DNA reads as TGTGCCAGCAGCTTAGAGCGGGCAGTCGGAAACACCATATATTTT. The encoded protein is CASSLERAVGNTIYF.

J is TRBJ2-7 and V is TRBV28, with TRBD1 matching 8 bases. Per the germline V gene, CDR1 is MDHEN and CDR2 is SYDVKM. The CDR3 consists of 12 residues. The V and J ends lost 8 bases and 2 bases, in that order; junction bases with no gene match: 2. The CDR3 region is CASGQGAYEQYF. The CDR3 DNA reads as TGTGCCAGCGGACAGGGTGCCTACGAGCAGTACTTC.

Sample share makes this clone medium-sized. This chain uses TRBV4-1 with TRBJ1-2, with D perhaps TRBD1 (5 bases). V lost 0 bases and J lost 5, with 16 bases in between. The germline gives CDR1 MGHRA, CDR2 YSYEKL. CDR3 length: 16 residues. CDR3 residues: CASSQEYRKLAYGYTF. The CDR3 coding sequence is TGCGCCAGCAGCCAAGAATACAGGAAACTCGCGTATGGCTACACCTTC.

The gene calls are TRBV5-6 and TRBJ2-1; TRBD2 matches 9 bases. Trimming at V came to 2 bases and at J to 3 bases, leaving 9 bases not matched to a gene. Germline CDR1 and CDR2: SGHDT and YYEEEE. The CDR3 totals 17 residues. The CDR3 loop is CASSFAPSGILYNEQFF. The CDR3 DNA is TGTGCCAGCAGCTTTGCCCCTAGCGGGATCCTCTACAATGAGCAGTTCTTC.

The CDR3 is CATTSGGYTEAFF. The CDR3, as DNA: TGTGCAACGACCTCAGGTGGGTACACTGAAGCTTTCTTT. This chain uses TRBV12-5 with TRBJ1-1; D gene unclear. CDR3 length: 13 amino acids. Germline lookup yields CDR1 LGHNT and CDR2 FRNRAP.

The rearrangement links TRBV27 to TRBJ2-5; 8 positions agree with TRBD1. Germline V CDR1 and CDR2: MNHEY, SMNVEV (reference sequence). There are 13 residues in the CDR3. With 6 bases clipped from V and 4 bases from J, the junction kept 4 bases outside the gene matches. CDR3 DNA: TGTGCCAGCAGCGCCGGGACAGGAGAGACCCAGTACTTC. It specifies CASSAGTGETQYF.

This chain links TRBV27 with TRBJ1-3; 8 bases map to TRBD1. The CDR3 sequence is 15 residues long. V lost 2 bases and J lost 3; bases outside the gene matches: 3. Germline V gene lookup returns CDR1 MNHEY and CDR2 SMNVEV (reference sequence). The CDR3 DNA reads as TGTGCCAGCAGTTTACAGGGGGCAGGTGGAAACACCATATATTTT. It is translated as CASSLQGAGGNTIYF.

The chain recombines TRBV19 with TRBJ2-1; D might be TRBD2 (6 bases). The germline V gene has CDR1 LNHDA and CDR2 SQIVND (reference sequence). Trimming took 1 base from V and 14 from J, leaving 12 bases between them. The CDR3 covers 12 residues. CDR3 nucleotides: TGTGCCAGTAGTATAGGATGGGACTGGAAGTTCTTC. Translation: CASSIGWDWKFF.